The source of this TCR beta chain is a study of identical twins. Broader study findings: For cord blood, abundant beta clonotypes had fewer insertions, unlike memory repertoires, which showed none. Out-of-frame alpha sequences shared by twins were enriched for low generation probability.

Each CDR3 protein gets one entry after TCRdb re-called the 5' RACE reads with MiXCR. The table has about 200,000 distinct CDR3 sequences, about 7.5% seen once. Every one of the donors was a healthy Caucasian. This clonotype was counted between two and nine times. Its antigen is still unknown. The data were also submitted as part of a second study, on yellow fever vaccine responses in identical twins. That study adds: Twins' vaccine T cell responses reportedly seemed partly convergent and partly personalized.

The sample was memory (CD45RO+) T cells sorted from blood. The receptor comes from a woman under 30 in good health.

In DNA form, the CDR3 reads TGTGCCAGCCGGAGGGACCCAAACACTGAAGCTTTCTTT. It translates to CASRRDPNTEAFF. The chain uses TRBV7-6 and TRBJ1-1; TRBD1 might be the D (5 bases). Trimming pared 8 bases from V and 2 bases from J, leaving 12 bases between. CDR3 length: 13 residues. Germline CDR1 is SGHVS and CDR2 is FNYEAQ.